This T cell receptor (beta chain) appears in the sequencing data of a study of regulatory T cells in long-lasting Graves disease. Noted time point: newly diagnosed GD, antithyroid drugs for less than 3 months. The authors made the TCR library using RNA they extracted from PBMCs. This clonotype was found many times. Its antigen remains unknown. Regarding the study as a whole: Persistent disease exhibited a predilection for TRBV28, TRBJ1-2 and TRBJ2-5.

Construction of TCR beta libraries relied on iRepertoire HTBI primers and on Arm-PCR targeting CDR3 regions. Using its own MiXCR run on the multiplex PCR reads, TCRdb lists one record per CDR3 protein. Here the sample spans 200,000 to 250,000 distinct CDR3 sequences, 20% to 25% being singletons. The CDR3 spans 13 residues. Germline assignment: CDR1 GTSNPN and CDR2 SVGIG (reference sequence). Trimming took 0 bases from V and 6 from J, leaving 9 bases between them. Sequencing used peripheral blood mononuclear cells (PBMCs), obtained at new diagnosis, from a patient treated with antithyroid drugs. The rearrangement links TRBV30 to TRBJ1-5, with D possibly matching TRBD1 (6 bases). This TCR derives from a female donor with Graves disease. CDR3 residues: CAWSVVGGQPQHF. The DNA of the CDR3 is TGTGCCTGGAGTGTAGTAGGGGGTCAGCCCCAGCATTTT. The full variable domain, in which reference TRBV30 and TRBJ1-5 provide the parts outside the CDR3, is SQTIHQWPATLVQPVGSPLSLECTVEGTSNPNLYWYRQAAGRGLQLLFYSVGIGQISSEVPQNLSASRPQDRQFILSSKKLLLSDSGFYLCAWSVVGGQPQHFGDGTRLSIL.